One sample yielded the 4 T cell receptor beta chains listed below, sequenced in a study of response to subunit inactivated influenza vaccine. TCRdb used MiXCR to reprocess the RT-PCR reads, holding one entry per CDR3 protein. This sample has hundreds of thousands of distinct CDR3 sequences, with around 8% found just once. Sequencing used PBMCs from blood, obtained around 2 years after vaccination. All receptors come from a man aged 45 to 75 who received an inactivated influenza vaccine.

The genes are TRBV15 and TRBJ2-7, with D perhaps TRBD2 (5 bases). The V and J ends lost 3 bases and 1 base respectively, with 13 bases between them. In germline, CDR1 is LNHNV, CDR2 YYDKDF (reference sequence). This CDR3 contains 15 residues. DNA for the CDR3: TGTGCCACCAGCAGGACCGGGATAGGATCCTACGAGCAGTACTTC. Translated: CATSRTGIGSYEQYF.

This clonotype occurred a few times. The gene calls are TRBV14 and TRBJ2-5, with 9 nucleotides matching TRBD1. The V gene's germline CDR1 is SGHDN and CDR2 FVKESK. J gave up 2 bases and V 2 bases, and 21 bases lay outside the gene matches. The CDR3 spans 21 residues. CDR3 DNA sequence: TGTGCCAGCAGCCAAAAAAGGGGACCGGGACAGGGAGAACTTCTACAAGAGACCCAGTACTTC. This codes for CASSQKRGPGQGELLQETQYF.

This clonotype showed up many times. J is TRBJ1-2 and V is TRBV12-3 or TRBV12-4; 7 nucleotides align to TRBD1. The CDR3 totals 14 residues. V lost 6 bases, J lost 6 bases, and 10 bases stayed unmatched. CDR3 coding DNA: TGTGCCAGCAGCCCCCCCGGCAGGGGGGATGGCTACACCTTC. Translation gives CASSPPGRGDGYTF.

There are a few counts of this clonotype. The chain couples TRBV7-2 to TRBJ2-7; D not certain. V was trimmed by 3 bases and J by 6 bases, leaving 9 bases between them. In germline, CDR1 is SGHTA, CDR2 FQGNSA. CDR3 length: 12 amino acids. The CDR3 region has the DNA TGTGCCAGCAGCTTCTCTTCAGGCGAGCAGTACTTC. Protein product: CASSFSSGEQYF.